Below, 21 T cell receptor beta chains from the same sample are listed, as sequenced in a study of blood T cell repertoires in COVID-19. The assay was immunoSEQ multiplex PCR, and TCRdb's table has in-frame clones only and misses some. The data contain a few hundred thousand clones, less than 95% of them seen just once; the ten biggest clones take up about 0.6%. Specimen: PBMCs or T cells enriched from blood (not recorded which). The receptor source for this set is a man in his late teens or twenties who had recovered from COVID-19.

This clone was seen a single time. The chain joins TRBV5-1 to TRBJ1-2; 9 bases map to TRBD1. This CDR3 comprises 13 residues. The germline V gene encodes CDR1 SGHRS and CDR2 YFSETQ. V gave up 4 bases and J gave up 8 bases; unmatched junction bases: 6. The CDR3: CASSKGQGDGYTF. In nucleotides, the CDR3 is TGCGCCAGCAGCAAGGGACAGGGTGACGGCTACACCTTC.

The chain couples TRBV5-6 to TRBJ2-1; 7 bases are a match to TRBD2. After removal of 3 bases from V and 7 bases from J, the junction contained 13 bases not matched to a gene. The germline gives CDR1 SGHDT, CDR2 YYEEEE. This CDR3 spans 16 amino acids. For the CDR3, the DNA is TGTGCCAGCAGCTCTGGAGGCGGGAGCTTATTGAATGAGCAGTTCTTC. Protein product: CASSSGGGSLLNEQFF.

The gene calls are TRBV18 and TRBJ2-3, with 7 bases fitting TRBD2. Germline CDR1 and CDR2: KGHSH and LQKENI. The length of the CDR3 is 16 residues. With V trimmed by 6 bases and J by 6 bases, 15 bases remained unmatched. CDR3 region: CASSPGVGGSGDTQYF. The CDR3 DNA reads TGTGCCAGCTCGCCCGGAGTCGGGGGGTCCGGGGATACGCAGTATTTT.

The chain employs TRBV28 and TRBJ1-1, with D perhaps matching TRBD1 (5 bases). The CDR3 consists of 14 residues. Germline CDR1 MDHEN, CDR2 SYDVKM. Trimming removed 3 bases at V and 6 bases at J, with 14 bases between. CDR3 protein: CASSLPRRGAEAFF. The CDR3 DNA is TGTGCCAGCAGTTTGCCAAGACGGGGGGCTGAAGCTTTCTTT.

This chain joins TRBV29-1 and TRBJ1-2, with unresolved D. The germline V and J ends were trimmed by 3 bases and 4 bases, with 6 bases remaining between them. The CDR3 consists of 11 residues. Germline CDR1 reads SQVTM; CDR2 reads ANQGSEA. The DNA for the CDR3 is TGCAGCGTTGATCCAGGCTATGGCTACACCTTC. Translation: CSVDPGYGYTF.

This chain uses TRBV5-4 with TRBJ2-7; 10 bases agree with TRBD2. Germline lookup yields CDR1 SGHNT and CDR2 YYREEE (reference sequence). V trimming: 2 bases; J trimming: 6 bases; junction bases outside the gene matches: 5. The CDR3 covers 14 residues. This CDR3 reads CASSLAGGPLEQYF. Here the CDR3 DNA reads TGTGCCAGCAGCTTAGCGGGAGGGCCCCTCGAGCAGTACTTC.

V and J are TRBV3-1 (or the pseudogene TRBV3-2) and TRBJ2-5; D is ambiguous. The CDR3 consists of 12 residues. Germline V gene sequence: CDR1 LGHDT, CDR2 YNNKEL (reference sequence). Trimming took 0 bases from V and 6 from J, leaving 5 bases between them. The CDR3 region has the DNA TGTGCCAGCAGCCAAGAACTCAAGACCCAGTACTTC. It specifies CASSQELKTQYF.

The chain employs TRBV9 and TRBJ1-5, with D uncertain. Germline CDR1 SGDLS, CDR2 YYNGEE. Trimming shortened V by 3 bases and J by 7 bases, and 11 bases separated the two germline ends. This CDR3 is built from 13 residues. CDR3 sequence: CASSEDPGQPQHF. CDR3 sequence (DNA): TGTGCCAGCAGCGAGGACCCGGGGCAGCCCCAGCATTTT.

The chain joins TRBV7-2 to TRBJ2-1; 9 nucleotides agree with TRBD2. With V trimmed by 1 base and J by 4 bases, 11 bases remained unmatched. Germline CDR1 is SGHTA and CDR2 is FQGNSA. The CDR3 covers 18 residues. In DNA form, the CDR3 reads TGTGCCAGCAGCTTAGGTGTTCAGCGGGGGGCCAGGTACAATGAGCAGTTCTTC. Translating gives CASSLGVQRGARYNEQFF.

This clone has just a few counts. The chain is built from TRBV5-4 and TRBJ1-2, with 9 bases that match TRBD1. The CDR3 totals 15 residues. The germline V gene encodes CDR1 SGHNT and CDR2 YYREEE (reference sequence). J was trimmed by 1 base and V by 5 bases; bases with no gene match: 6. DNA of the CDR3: TGTGCCAGCAGTGTACAGGGGGCCATTAACTATGGCTACACCTTC. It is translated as CASSVQGAINYGYTF.

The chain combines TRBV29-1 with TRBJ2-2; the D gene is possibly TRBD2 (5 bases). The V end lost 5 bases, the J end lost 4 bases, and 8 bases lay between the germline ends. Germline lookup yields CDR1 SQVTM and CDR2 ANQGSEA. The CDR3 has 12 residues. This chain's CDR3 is CSVSGSTGELFF. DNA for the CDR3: TGCAGCGTTTCGGGGAGCACCGGGGAGCTGTTTTTT.

This chain's CDR3 is CATSREKSGSITGELFF. CDR3 sequence (DNA): TGTGCCACCAGCAGAGAAAAAAGCGGGAGTATAACCGGGGAGCTGTTTTTT. V usage is TRBV15 and J usage is TRBJ2-2; the match to TRBD2 covers 8 bases. The germline CDR1 and CDR2 sequences are LNHNV and YYDKDF (reference sequence). With 0 bases clipped from V and 5 bases from J, the junction kept 8 bases outside the gene matches. CDR3 size: 17 residues.

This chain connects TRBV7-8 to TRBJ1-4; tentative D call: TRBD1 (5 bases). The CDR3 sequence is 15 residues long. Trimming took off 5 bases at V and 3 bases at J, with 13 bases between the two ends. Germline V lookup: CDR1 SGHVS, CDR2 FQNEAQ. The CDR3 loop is CASSPAGTANEKLFF. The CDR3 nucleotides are TGTGCCAGCAGCCCAGCCGGGACTGCTAATGAAAAACTGTTTTTT.

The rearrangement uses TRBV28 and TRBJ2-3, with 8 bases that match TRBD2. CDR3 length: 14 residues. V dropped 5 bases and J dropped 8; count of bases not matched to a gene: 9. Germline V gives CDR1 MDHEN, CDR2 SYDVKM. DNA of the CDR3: TGTGCCAGCAGTCCCACCGGGACTAGGGGTACGCAGTATTTT. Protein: CASSPTGTRGTQYF.

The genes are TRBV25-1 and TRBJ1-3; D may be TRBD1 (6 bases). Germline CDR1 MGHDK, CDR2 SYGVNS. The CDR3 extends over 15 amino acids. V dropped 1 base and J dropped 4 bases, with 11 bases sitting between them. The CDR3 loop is CASSESGVSGNTIYF. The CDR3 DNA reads TGTGCCAGCAGTGAATCAGGGGTTTCGGGAAACACCATATATTTT.

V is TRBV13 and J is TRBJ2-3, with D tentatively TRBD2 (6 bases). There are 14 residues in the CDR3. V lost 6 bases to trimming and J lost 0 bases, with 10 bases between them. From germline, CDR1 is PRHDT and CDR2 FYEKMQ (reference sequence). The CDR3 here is CASSGGTSTDTQYF. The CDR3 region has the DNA TGTGCCAGCAGTGGTGGGACTAGCACAGATACGCAGTATTTT. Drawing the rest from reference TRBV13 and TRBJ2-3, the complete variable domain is AAGVIQSPRHLIKEKRETATLKCYPIPRHDTVYWYQQGPGQDPQFLISFYEKMQSDKGSIPDRFSAQQFSDYHSELNMSSLELGDSALYFCASSGGTSTDTQYFGPGTRLTVL.

CDR3 DNA: TGTGCCAGCAGCCGCGGGGTTTCGGGCTACACCTTC. Translated: CASSRGVSGYTF. The chain is built from TRBV6-5 and TRBJ1-2; D uncertain. The V end lost 6 bases, the J end lost 8 bases, and 13 bases lay between the germline ends. This CDR3 region has 12 residues. The germline V gene encodes CDR1 MNHEY and CDR2 SVGAGI.

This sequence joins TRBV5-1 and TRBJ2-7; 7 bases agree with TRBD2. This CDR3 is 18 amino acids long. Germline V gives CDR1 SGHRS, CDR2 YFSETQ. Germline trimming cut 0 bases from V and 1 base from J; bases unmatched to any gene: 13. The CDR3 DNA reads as TGCGCCAGCAGCTTGGCCGGAAGATCGGGGGGAGGTTCCTACGAGCAGTACTTC. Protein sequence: CASSLAGRSGGGSYEQYF.

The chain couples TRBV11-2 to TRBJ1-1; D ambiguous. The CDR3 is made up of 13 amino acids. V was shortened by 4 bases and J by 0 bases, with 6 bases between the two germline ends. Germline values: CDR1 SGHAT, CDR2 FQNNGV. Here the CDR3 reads CASSYSMNTEAFF. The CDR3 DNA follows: TGTGCCAGCAGCTACAGCATGAACACTGAAGCTTTCTTT. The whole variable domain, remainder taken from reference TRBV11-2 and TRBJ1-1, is EAGVAQSPRYKIIEKRQSVAFWCNPISGHATLYWYQQILGQGPKLLIQFQNNGVVDDSQLPKDRFSAERLKGVDSTLKIQPAKLEDSAVYLCASSYSMNTEAFFGQGTRLTVV.

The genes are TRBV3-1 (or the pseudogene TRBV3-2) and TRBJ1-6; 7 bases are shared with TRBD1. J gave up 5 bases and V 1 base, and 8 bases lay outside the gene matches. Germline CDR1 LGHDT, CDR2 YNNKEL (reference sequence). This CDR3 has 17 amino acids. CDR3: CASSQGLRDRNNSPLHF. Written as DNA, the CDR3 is TGTGCCAGCAGCCAAGGTCTCCGGGACAGAAATAATTCACCCCTCCACTTT.

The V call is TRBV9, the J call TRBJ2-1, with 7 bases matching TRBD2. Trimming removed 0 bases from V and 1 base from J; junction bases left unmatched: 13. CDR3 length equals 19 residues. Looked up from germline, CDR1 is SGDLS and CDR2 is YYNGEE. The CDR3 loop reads CASSVDDRGRAGSYNEQFF. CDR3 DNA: TGTGCCAGCAGCGTAGATGATCGGGGGAGGGCTGGTTCCTACAATGAGCAGTTCTTC. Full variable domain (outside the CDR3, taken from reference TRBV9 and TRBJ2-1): DSGVTQTPKHLITATGQRVTLRCSPRSGDLSVYWYQQSLDQGLQFLIQYYNGEERAKGNILERFSAQQFPDLHSELNLSSLELGDSALYFCASSVDDRGRAGSYNEQFFGPGTRLTVL.